This T cell receptor (beta chain) was captured in a study of T cells expressing NK-cell markers. TCRdb reprocessed the 5' RACE reads, with one entry per CDR3 protein and no DNA. The sample's table shows a few hundred thousand distinct CDR3 sequences. Germline V gene data show CDR1 as SGHRS and CDR2 as YFSETQ. The CDR3 runs to 15 residues. Material: blood T cells: a sorted CD56 or NKG2C T cell subset, CD4+ or CD8+ T cells, or bulk PBMC T cells (not recorded which). The J gene is TRBJ2-1, the V gene TRBV5-1; TCRdb names TRBD2, which stays unverified in the absence of DNA. This TCR was sampled from a man younger than 35 in good health. The CDR3 loop is CASSSASGRVGEQFF.